This paragraph covers one TCR beta chain sequence. CDR3 length: 16 residues. V lost 2 bases, J lost 9 bases, and 17 bases lay in between. Germline V gene sequence: CDR1 SGHTA, CDR2 FQGNSA. Via MiXCR, TCRdb re-called the 5' RACE reads, giving one row per CDR3 protein. Of some 200,000 distinct CDR3 sequences listed, about 3% are singletons. The entry originates in a study of T cells after yellow fever vaccination. The clonotype was recovered from a man between 18 and 29 years old who received the YFV17D yellow fever vaccine. This chain joins TRBV7-2 and TRBJ1-6; tentative D call: TRBD1 (5 bases). Here the sequenced sample was CD4+ T cells sorted from PBMCs, taken 10 days after the yellow fever booster vaccination. CDR3 amino acids: CASSLNQNRRSSPLHF. For the CDR3, the DNA is TGTGCCAGCAGCTTAAATCAGAACAGGCGGAGTTCACCCCTCCACTTT.